The 21 T cell receptor beta chains below were found in one sample sequenced in a study of CD8+ T cells in alopecia areata. Following extraction, RNA underwent reverse transcription to cDNA, which served as the sequencing template. Clones were sequenced by immunoSEQ multiplex PCR, and TCRdb holds only the in-frame ones, with some missing. This sample has about 200,000 clones, with around 56% found just once. The treatment denotes: oral pan-JAK inhibitor, 5-10 mg twice daily. This specimen consisted of CD4+ T cells sorted from blood, obtained at week 4, from a patient treated with tofacitinib. These receptors were taken from a human donor with alopecia areata.

This chain connects TRBV11-2 to TRBJ2-6, with a possible D match to TRBD2 (5 bases). The CDR3 is 15 residues long. V was clipped by 5 bases and J by 2 bases, with 10 bases between them. Per germline, CDR1 SGHAT and CDR2 FQNNGV. CDR3 bases: TGTGCCAGCAGCCTGGGGAGAACTGGGGCCAACGTCCTGACTTTC. It encodes CASSLGRTGANVLTF.

The chain recombines TRBV6-5 with TRBJ2-5, with 12 bases identical to TRBD2. Germline V gene sequence: CDR1 MNHEY, CDR2 SVGAGI. The CDR3 runs to 15 residues. V dropped 2 bases and J dropped 2; count of bases not matched to a gene: 0. The CDR3 DNA follows: TGTGCCAGCAGTTACGGGACTAGCGGGCAAGAGACCCAGTACTTC. Its protein is CASSYGTSGQETQYF.

This chain links TRBV7-9 with TRBJ1-6; 11 nucleotides match TRBD1. Looked up from germline, CDR1 is SEHNR and CDR2 is FQNEAQ (reference sequence). This CDR3 spans 17 amino acids. Trimming at V came to 4 bases and at J to 6 bases, leaving 8 bases not matched to a gene. CDR3 loop: CASSSRTGGLGNSPLHF. CDR3 in DNA: TGTGCCAGCAGCTCCCGGACAGGGGGCCTTGGTAATTCACCCCTCCACTTT.

The table lists this clone with a few counts. This chain joins TRBV2 and TRBJ2-3, with unresolved D. The germline V and J ends were trimmed by 1 base and 11 bases, with 28 bases remaining between them. The CDR3 extends over 18 amino acids. Germline V gene sequence: CDR1 SNHLY, CDR2 FYNNEI. The CDR3 region has the DNA TGTGCCAGCAGTGAAGTGGGTAGGCGGCAGTCCGTACTCTACGGGCAGTATTTT. Translating it yields CASSEVGRRQSVLYGQYF.

This chain links TRBV7-2 with TRBJ2-5, with D maybe TRBD2 (6 bases). The V and J ends lost 9 bases and 1 base respectively, with 18 bases between them. The germline CDR1 and CDR2 sequences are SGHTA and FQGNSA. The CDR3 contains 15 residues. The CDR3 nucleotides read TGTGCCAGACAACCGGTGGCGGGGACCCAAGAGACCCAGTACTTC. Protein product: CARQPVAGTQETQYF.

In its sample, this clone was seen a few times. The chain recombines TRBV9 with TRBJ2-7; D is uncertain. V was shortened by 0 bases and J by 1 base, with 11 bases between the two germline ends. There are 15 residues in the CDR3. Germline-derived CDR1 and CDR2 are SGDLS and YYNGEE. This CDR3 is CASSVGHTNSYEQYF. The CDR3 nucleotides are TGTGCCAGCAGCGTAGGCCATACCAATTCCTACGAGCAGTACTTC. Supplemented by reference TRBV9 and TRBJ2-7, the full variable domain reads DSGVTQTPKHLITATGQRVTLRCSPRSGDLSVYWYQQSLDQGLQFLIQYYNGEERAKGNILERFSAQQFPDLHSELNLSSLELGDSALYFCASSVGHTNSYEQYFGPGTRLTVT.

This chain joins TRBV20-1 and TRBJ2-7, with unresolved D. Germline V gene sequence: CDR1 DFQATT, CDR2 SNEGSKA (reference sequence). This CDR3 has 10 residues. Trimming took 0 bases from V and 7 from J, leaving 4 bases between them. The CDR3 region has the DNA TGCAGTGCTAGAGAGGGGGAGCAGTACTTC. This sequence encodes CSAREGEQYF.

This clone was seen only a few times. The V and J genes are TRBV4-1 and TRBJ1-2; TRBD1 matches 8 bases. CDR1 MGHRA and CDR2 YSYEKL come from the germline V gene. The CDR3 extends over 16 amino acids. V lost 2 bases to trimming and J lost 2 bases; unmatched junction nucleotides: 7. This chain's CDR3 is CASSQNTRTGNYGYTF. CDR3 nucleotide sequence: TGCGCCAGCAGCCAAAATACCCGGACAGGGAACTATGGCTACACCTTC.

The chain uses TRBV4-1 and TRBJ1-2; D is uncertain. V was trimmed by 8 bases and J by 5 bases, leaving 12 bases between them. The V gene's germline CDR1 is MGHRA and CDR2 YSYEKL. The CDR3 runs to 12 residues. Here the CDR3 reads CASGPGPYGYTF. The CDR3 DNA is TGCGCCAGCGGCCCCGGACCTTATGGCTACACCTTC.

The rearrangement joins TRBV10-3 to TRBJ2-5; no clear D. The CDR3 has 13 amino acids. The V and J ends lost 3 bases and 0 bases respectively, with 5 bases between them. In germline, CDR1 is ENHRY, CDR2 SYGVKD. The CDR3 region has the DNA TGTGCCATCAGTGACAACAACCAAGAGACCCAGTACTTC. Translating it yields CAISDNNQETQYF.

The CDR3 region has the DNA TGTGCCAGCAGCAGGGGGATTGGCAATCAGCCCCAGCATTTT. Translating it yields CASSRGIGNQPQHF. V and J are TRBV6-5 and TRBJ1-5; 7 bases agree with TRBD1. The CDR3 runs 14 residues. V gave up 6 bases and J gave up 2 bases; unmatched junction bases: 4. Per germline, CDR1 MNHEY and CDR2 SVGAGI.

This clone was found a few times. CDR3 in DNA: TGTGCCTGGGATACTAGCGGGGTTAACACCGGGGAGCTGTTTTTT. As protein: CAWDTSGVNTGELFF. The V call is TRBV30, the J call TRBJ2-2; 10 nucleotides agree with TRBD2. V lost 5 bases, J lost 2 bases, and 5 bases stayed unmatched. This CDR3 comprises 15 residues. From germline, CDR1 is GTSNPN and CDR2 SVGIG (reference sequence).

The chain recombines TRBV29-1 with TRBJ2-2, with D perhaps TRBD1 (6 bases). CDR1 and CDR2 (germline): SQVTM, ANQGSEA. The V and J ends lost 0 bases and 7 bases respectively, with 12 bases between them. The CDR3 sequence is 14 residues long. This CDR3 reads CSVEEYRVGGELFF. The CDR3 bases are TGCAGCGTTGAAGAATACAGGGTCGGCGGGGAGCTGTTTTTT.

The rearrangement links TRBV7-2 to TRBJ1-1; the D gene is possibly TRBD1 (6 bases). This CDR3 is 13 amino acids long. In germline, CDR1 is SGHTA, CDR2 FQGNSA. The V end lost 5 bases, the J end lost 5 bases, and 12 bases lay between the germline ends. The CDR3 region is CASSQDRRTEAFF. CDR3 coding DNA: TGTGCCAGCAGCCAAGACAGGAGGACTGAAGCTTTCTTT.

This clone was counted between two and nine times. The chain has TRBV19 and TRBJ2-5, with D possibly matching TRBD1 (6 bases). Germline CDR1 and CDR2: LNHDA and SQIVND (reference sequence). The CDR3 has 17 residues. Trimming took off 9 bases at V and 7 bases at J, with 30 bases between the two ends. The CDR3 bases are TGTGCCAGCCGACACGACCCTCGAGGGGGACCGTCAGGGACCCAGTACTTC. It codes for CASRHDPRGGPSGTQYF.

The V and J genes are TRBV5-1 and TRBJ1-4; unclear D gene. The germline gives CDR1 SGHRS, CDR2 YFSETQ. V gave up 1 base and J gave up 6 bases, with 10 bases separating them. This CDR3 has 14 amino acids. CDR3 nucleotides: TGCGCCAGCAGCTTGTTGCAGCTTGATGAAAAACTGTTTTTT. It encodes CASSLLQLDEKLFF.

The chain joins TRBV2 to TRBJ1-2, with a tentative D call TRBD1 (5 bases). Germline CDR1 is SNHLY and CDR2 is FYNNEI. The CDR3 is 14 amino acids. Between the trimmed V and J ends, which lost 2 bases and 4 bases, there was a span of 11 bases. CDR3 DNA: TGTGCCAGCAGTGAAAGGGGTATGCGCTATGGCTACACCTTC. Translating gives CASSERGMRYGYTF.

The chain joins TRBV4-1 to TRBJ2-3; 10 nucleotides align to TRBD2. This CDR3 comprises 17 residues. V gave up 0 bases and J gave up 2 bases; unmatched junction bases: 5. Per germline, CDR1 MGHRA and CDR2 YSYEKL. In DNA form, the CDR3 reads TGCGCCAGCAGCCAAGATGGAGCGGGGGGGGTCACAGATACGCAGTATTTT. It encodes CASSQDGAGGVTDTQYF.

The chain combines TRBV27 with TRBJ1-1, with D unresolved. Germline loops: CDR1 MNHEY, CDR2 SMNVEV (reference sequence). The CDR3 is 16 residues long. The V and J ends lost 5 bases and 0 bases respectively, with 16 bases between them. The CDR3 is CASSPRATLMNTEAFF. DNA of the CDR3: TGTGCCAGCAGTCCGAGGGCCACCCTCATGAACACTGAAGCTTTCTTT.

V usage is TRBV10-3 and J usage is TRBJ2-2; D not certain. Germline V gene data show CDR1 as ENHRY and CDR2 as SYGVKD. Trimming removed 8 bases from V and 6 bases from J, with 7 bases in between. CDR3 size: 11 residues. The CDR3, as DNA: TGTGCCATCGGGCAGTCCGGGGAGCTGTTTTTT. It encodes CAIGQSGELFF.

This chain joins TRBV7-2 and TRBJ2-7, with 9 positions matching TRBD1. Germline loops: CDR1 SGHTA, CDR2 FQGNSA. J lost 3 bases, V lost 5 bases, and 11 bases had no gene match. The CDR3 sequence is 16 residues long. The CDR3 loop reads CASSRYRDRALYEQYF. The CDR3 DNA is TGTGCCAGCAGCCGTTACCGGGACAGGGCCCTCTACGAGCAGTACTTC.